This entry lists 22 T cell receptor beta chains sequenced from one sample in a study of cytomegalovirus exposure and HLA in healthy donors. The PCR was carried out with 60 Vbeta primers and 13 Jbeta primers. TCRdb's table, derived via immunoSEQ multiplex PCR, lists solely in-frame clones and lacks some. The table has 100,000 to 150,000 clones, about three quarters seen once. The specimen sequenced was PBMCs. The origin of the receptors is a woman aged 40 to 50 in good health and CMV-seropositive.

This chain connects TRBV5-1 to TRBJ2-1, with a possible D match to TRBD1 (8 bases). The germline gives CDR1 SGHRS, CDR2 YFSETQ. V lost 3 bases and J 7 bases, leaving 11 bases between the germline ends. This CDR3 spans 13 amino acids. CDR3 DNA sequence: TGCGCCAGCAGCTCACAGGGGGGGAATGAGCAGTTCTTC. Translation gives CASSSQGGNEQFF.

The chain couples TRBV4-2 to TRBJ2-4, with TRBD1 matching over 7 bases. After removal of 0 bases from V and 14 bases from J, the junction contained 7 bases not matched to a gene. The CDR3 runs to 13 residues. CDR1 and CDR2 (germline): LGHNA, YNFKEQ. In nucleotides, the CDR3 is TGTGCCAGCAGCCAAGATGGTGACAGGGCGGAGTACTTC. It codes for CASSQDGDRAEYF.

CDR3 protein: CASSSSFGGSYEQYF. The CDR3 nucleotides are TGTGCCAGCAGCTCGTCTTTCGGGGGGAGCTACGAGCAGTACTTC. V is TRBV7-6 and J is TRBJ2-7; 7 positions match TRBD2. Germline CDR1 and CDR2: SGHVS and FNYEAQ. The ends lost 4 bases at V and 3 bases at J; junction bases unmatched: 9. This CDR3 is 15 amino acids long.

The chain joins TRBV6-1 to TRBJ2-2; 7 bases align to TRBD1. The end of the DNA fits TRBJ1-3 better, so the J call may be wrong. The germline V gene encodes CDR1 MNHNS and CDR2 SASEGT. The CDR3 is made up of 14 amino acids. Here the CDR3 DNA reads TGTGCCAGCAGTGGACAGGGCACTGGAAACACCATATATTTT. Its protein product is CASSGQGTGNTIYF.

The CDR3 nucleotides are TGCGCCAGCAGCTTCACAGGGGGGAATGAAGCTTTCTTT. Its translation is CASSFTGGNEAFF. This chain uses TRBV5-1 with TRBJ1-1; 8 bases align to TRBD1. Germline V gene sequence: CDR1 SGHRS, CDR2 YFSETQ. This CDR3 is built from 13 residues. J lost 7 bases, V lost 2 bases, and 4 bases had no gene match.

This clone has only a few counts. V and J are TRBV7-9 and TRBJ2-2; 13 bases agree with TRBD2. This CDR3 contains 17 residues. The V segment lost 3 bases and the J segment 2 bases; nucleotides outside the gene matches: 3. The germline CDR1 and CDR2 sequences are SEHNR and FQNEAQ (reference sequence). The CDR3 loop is CASSLGLAGINTGELFF. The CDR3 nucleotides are TGTGCCAGCAGCTTGGGACTAGCGGGGATCAACACCGGGGAGCTGTTTTTT.

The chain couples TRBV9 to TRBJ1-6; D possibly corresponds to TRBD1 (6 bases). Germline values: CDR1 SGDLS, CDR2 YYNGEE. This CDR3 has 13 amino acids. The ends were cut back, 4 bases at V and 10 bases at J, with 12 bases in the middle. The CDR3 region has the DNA TGTGCCAGCAGCCCCCACAGGGACTCACCCCTCCACTTT. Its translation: CASSPHRDSPLHF.

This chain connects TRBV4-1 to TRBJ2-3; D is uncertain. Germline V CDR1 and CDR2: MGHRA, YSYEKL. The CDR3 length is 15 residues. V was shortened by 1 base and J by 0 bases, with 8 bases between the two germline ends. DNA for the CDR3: TGCGCCAGCAGCCAAGGACCGGGTAGCACAGATACGCAGTATTTT. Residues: CASSQGPGSTDTQYF.

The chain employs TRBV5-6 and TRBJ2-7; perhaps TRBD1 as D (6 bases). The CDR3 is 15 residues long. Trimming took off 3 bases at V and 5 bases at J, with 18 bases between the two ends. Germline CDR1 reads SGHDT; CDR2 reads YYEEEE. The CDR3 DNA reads TGTGCCAGCAGCTCCATACAGGGAAGTCGGAACGAGCAGTACTTC. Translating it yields CASSSIQGSRNEQYF.

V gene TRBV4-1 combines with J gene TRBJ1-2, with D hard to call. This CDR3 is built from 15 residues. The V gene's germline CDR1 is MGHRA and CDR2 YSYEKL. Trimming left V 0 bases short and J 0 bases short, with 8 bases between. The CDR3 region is CASSQEGTANYGYTF. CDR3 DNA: TGCGCCAGCAGCCAAGAAGGAACAGCTAACTATGGCTACACCTTC.

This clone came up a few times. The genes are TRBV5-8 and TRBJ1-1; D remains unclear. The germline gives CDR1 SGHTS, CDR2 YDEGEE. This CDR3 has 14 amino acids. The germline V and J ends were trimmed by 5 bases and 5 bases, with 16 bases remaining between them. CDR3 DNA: TGTGCCAGCAGTTCGGGTAGGTTAAATACTGAAGCTTTCTTT. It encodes CASSSGRLNTEAFF.

The CDR3 sequence: CASSQEPDGTVRNQPQHF. CDR3 DNA sequence: TGTGCCAGCAGCCAAGAACCCGACGGGACAGTCCGCAATCAGCCCCAGCATTTT. The rearrangement links TRBV4-2 to TRBJ1-5, with TRBD1 identical over 7 bases. Germline-derived CDR1 and CDR2 are LGHNA and YNFKEQ. This CDR3 is 18 amino acids long. Unmatched junction bases numbered 10, after V lost 0 bases and J lost 2 bases.

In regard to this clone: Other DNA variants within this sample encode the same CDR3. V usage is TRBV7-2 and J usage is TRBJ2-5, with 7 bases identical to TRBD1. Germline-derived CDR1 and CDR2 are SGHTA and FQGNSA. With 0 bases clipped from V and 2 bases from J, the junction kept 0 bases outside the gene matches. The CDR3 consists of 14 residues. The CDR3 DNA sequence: TGTGCCAGCAGCTTAGCCAGGGGGCAAGAGACCCAGTACTTC. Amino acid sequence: CASSLARGQETQYF.

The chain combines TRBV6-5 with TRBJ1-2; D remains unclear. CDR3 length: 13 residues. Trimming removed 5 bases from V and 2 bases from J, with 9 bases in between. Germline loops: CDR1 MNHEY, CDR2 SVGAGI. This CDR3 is CASSRTQNYGYTF. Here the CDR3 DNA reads TGTGCCAGCAGTCGAACACAGAACTATGGCTACACCTTC.

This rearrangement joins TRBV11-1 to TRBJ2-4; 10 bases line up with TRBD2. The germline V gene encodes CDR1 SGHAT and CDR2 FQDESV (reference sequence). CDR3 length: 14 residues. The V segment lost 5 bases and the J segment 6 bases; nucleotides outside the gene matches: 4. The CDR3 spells CASSPRTSGNIQYF. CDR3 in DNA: TGTGCCAGCAGCCCCCGGACTAGCGGAAACATTCAGTACTTC.

The CDR3 nucleotides are TGTGCAAGTCGCTTAGACTCAGGTCGGCGGGAGGATGTCACCGGGGAGCTGTTTTTT. It specifies CASRLDSGRREDVTGELFF. The chain employs TRBV12-2 and TRBJ2-2; TRBD2, the table's D call, lacks a check against the DNA. TRBV12-2 is a documented pseudogene. The CDR3 covers 19 residues.

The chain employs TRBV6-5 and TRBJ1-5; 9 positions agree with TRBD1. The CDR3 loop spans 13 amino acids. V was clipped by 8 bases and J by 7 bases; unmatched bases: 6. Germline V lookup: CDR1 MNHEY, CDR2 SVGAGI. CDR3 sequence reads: CASAGQGLQPQHF. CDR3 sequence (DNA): TGTGCCAGCGCGGGACAGGGCTTACAGCCCCAGCATTTT.

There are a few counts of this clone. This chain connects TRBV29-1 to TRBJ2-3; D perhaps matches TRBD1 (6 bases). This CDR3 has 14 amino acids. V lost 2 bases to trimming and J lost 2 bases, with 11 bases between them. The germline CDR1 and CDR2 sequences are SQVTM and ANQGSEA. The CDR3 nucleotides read TGCAGCGTTGAACGGACAGATCACACAGATACGCAGTATTTT. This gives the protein CSVERTDHTDTQYF.

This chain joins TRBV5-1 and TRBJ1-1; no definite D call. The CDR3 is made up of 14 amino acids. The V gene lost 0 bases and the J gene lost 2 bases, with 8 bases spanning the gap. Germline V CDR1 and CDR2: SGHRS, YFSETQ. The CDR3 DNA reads TGCGCCAGCAGCTTGGACCCGGGAAACACTGAAGCTTTCTTT. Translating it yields CASSLDPGNTEAFF. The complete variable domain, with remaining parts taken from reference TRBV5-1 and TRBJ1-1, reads KAGVTQTPRYLIKTRGQQVTLSCSPISGHRSVSWYQQTPGQGLQFLFEYFSETQRNKGNFPGRFSGRQFSNSRSEMNVSTLELGDSALYLCASSLDPGNTEAFFGQGTRLTVV.

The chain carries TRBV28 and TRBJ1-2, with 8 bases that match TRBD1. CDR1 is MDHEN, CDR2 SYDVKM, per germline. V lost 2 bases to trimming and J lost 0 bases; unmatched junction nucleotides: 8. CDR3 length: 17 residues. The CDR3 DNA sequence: TGTGCCAGCAGTTTAAGGGGCCCAGGGGGCACTAACTATGGCTACACCTTC. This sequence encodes CASSLRGPGGTNYGYTF.

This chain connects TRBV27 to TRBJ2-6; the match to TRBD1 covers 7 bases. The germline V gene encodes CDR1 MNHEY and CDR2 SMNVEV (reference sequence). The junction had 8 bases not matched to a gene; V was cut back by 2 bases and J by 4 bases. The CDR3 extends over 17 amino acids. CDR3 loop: CASSLQQGLRGANVLTF. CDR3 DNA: TGTGCCAGCAGTTTACAACAGGGGTTGCGGGGGGCCAACGTCCTGACTTTC.

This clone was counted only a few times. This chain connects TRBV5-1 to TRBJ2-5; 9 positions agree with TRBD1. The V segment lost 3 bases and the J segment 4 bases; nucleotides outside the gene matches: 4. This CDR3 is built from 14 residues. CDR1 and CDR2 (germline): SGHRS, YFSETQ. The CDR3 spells CASSYRGLGETQYF. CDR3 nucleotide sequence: TGCGCCAGCAGCTACAGGGGGCTGGGAGAGACCCAGTACTTC.